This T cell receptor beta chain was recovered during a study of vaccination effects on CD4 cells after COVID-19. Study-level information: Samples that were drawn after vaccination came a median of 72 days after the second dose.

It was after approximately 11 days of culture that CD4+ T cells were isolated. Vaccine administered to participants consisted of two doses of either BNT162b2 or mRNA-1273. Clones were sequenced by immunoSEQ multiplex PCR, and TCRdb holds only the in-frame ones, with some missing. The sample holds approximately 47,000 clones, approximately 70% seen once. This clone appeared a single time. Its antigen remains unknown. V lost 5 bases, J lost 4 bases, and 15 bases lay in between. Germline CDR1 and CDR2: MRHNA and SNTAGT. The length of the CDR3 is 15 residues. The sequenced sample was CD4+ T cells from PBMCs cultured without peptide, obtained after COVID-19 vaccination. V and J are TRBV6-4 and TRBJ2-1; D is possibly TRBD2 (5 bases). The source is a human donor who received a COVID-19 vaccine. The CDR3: CASSPRGSQYNEQFF. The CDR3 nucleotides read TGTGCCAGCAGTCCCCGGGGATCCCAATACAATGAGCAGTTCTTC.